This T cell receptor beta chain was obtained from a study of cytomegalovirus exposure and HLA in healthy donors (dated by TCRdb to the late 2010s). Regarding the study in general: An earlier analysis of approximately 640 of the donors reported approximately 300 Gb of sequence data and 117 million unique TCR beta sequences from 150 million to 200 million T cells. Roughly 5 DR-DQ haplotypes were handled as single units for association and clustering, since linkage in the cohort was strong. A later analysis re-examined previously published TCR beta repertoires from about 670 donors and added high-resolution HLA genotyping to investigate patterns of TCR occurrence. The study combined high-throughput TCR immunosequencing, statistical association of individual TCRs with disease status, and machine learning to predict cytomegalovirus infection status. An earlier analysis of 500 to 650 of the donors applied high-throughput TCR beta sequencing to assess whether each TCR beta V gene segment acted as functional or pseudogenic. Rather than using new phenotypic data, the later analysis identified candidate immune exposures from TCR beta sequences and from how often those sequences occurred across donors. The number of typed donors differed by locus: roughly 620-640 for A, B, C, DRB1 and DQB1; 500 to 550 for DQA1; approximately 600 for DPA1; and approximately 450 for DPB1. A later genetic analysis took genome-wide SNP genotypes for about three fifths of the 666 donors and used that subset as a discovery cohort. All discovery cohort repertoires had been generated on a single sequencing platform. HLA typing included class I and class II loci at four-digit resolution. Donor age, sex, ethnicity and CMV serostatus were collected together with the repertoire data. Along with the approximately 620-subject first cohort, a separate validation cohort of some 130 different subjects was used. The study used immunosequencing to profile the T cell repertoires of hundreds of subjects and linked those repertoires to cytomegalovirus serostatus. Across under 500 genotyped donors of the cohort, an average of about 240,000 unique TCR beta nucleotide sequences per donor were sequenced, and 15% to 20% of those sequences were non-productive. The study aimed to test whether signatures of past pathogen exposure could be identified by cataloging public T cell receptors. Among the approximately 420 genotyped donors, around 81% belonged to the genetic ancestry cluster associated with self-reported Caucasian donors. An early release that covered roughly 600 HLA-typed donors contained around 330 gigabases of sequencing data and tens of millions of unique TCR sequences.

Library creation used the immunoSEQ multiplex PCR assay. For the multiplex PCR, a mixture combining 60 forward primers for TCR Vbeta segments and 13 reverse primers for TCR Jbeta segments was used. A multiplex PCR assay on genomic DNA amplified the CDR3 region of rearranged TCR beta genes. Amplified TCR beta libraries were sequenced as 87-base-pair reads on the Illumina HiSeq System. The original pipeline was this. In a later analysis, roughly 80 million unique TCR beta chains were counted across the 666 repertoires, and approximately 11 million of these chains were shared by at least two donors. A nearest-neighbor algorithm error-corrected the raw reads and collapsed the reads into unique sequences, merging closely related sequences to remove PCR and sequencing errors. To assign V, D and J gene segments, CDR3 sequences were aligned to IMGT reference sequences. Each retained sequence needed at least a six-nucleotide match to both a V gene segment and a J gene segment. A rearrangement counted as productive if the CDR3 had no stop codons and remained in frame with V and J, and every other rearrangement counted as non-productive. Following IMGT convention, CDR3 was defined as the stretch from the second conserved V-encoded cysteine to the conserved J-encoded phenylalanine. The earlier analysis of 450 to 750 of the donors excluded any sequence lacking an unambiguous match to a single V gene segment. In an earlier analysis of 500 to 750 of the donors, V segments were called functional above 56.7% productive rearrangements and were called segregating when the between-donor standard deviation exceeded 5%. A statistical classification framework was developed to diagnose cytomegalovirus status using the catalog of TCR beta chain sequences. In a later analysis, V and J genes were assigned by comparing TCR nucleotide sequences against IMGT/GENE-DB human TR gene sequences. A later analysis assigned CDR3 sequences and most-parsimonious VDJ recombination scenarios with the TCRdist pipeline. In a later analysis, every TCR beta chain was defined by the combination of its CDR3 amino acid sequence and its V-gene family, and reads without a unique V-gene family were dropped. As a way to deal with suspected cross-contamination and a sequencing artifact, a later analysis dropped roughly 620 nucleotide sequences that were highly shared and had low generation probability. In a later analysis, a clonal expansion index for each public chain was calculated from normalized within-repertoire ranks of inferred template counts. A later analysis computed generation probabilities with a VDJ recombination model fitted to out-of-frame rearrangements, and checked the results against IGoR. In a later analysis, hypergeometric tests were used to score TCR-TCR, TCR-HLA and TCR-CMV co-occurrence, with a repertoire-size bias correction applied to TCR pairs. False discovery rates were estimated in a later analysis by permuting HLA or CMV assignments 20 times. In a later analysis, co-occurring TCRs were grouped using DBSCAN, and TCRdist sequence similarity was added for clustering within HLA-allele-positive subsets. Repertoires with fewer than 30,000 or more than 120,000 public chains were left out of co-occurrence clustering, as were four to six repertoires with anomalous nucleotide sharing. In TCRdb, the immuneACCESS table is reduced to in-frame sequences with V and J assigned. These tables do not hold every clone; where another copy was compared, an unresolved V gene accounts for under half, and the others remain unexplained. From that table come the V and J calls and clone size; the DNA was used to work out D and trimming. The sample table holds 180,000 or so clones, of which 70% to 85% were seen once. 1.4% of the sample is held by the ten biggest clonotypes.

Results and caveats for the whole study, not just this receptor: The presence/absence analyses assumed that sequencing depth was roughly uniform across donors, and that assumption may not be true. Cytomegalovirus status was reported to be diagnosed by the classifier with high specificity and sensitivity in both the original and validation cohorts. HLA typing was unavailable for some donors at each locus, so association tests used only the typed subset. A later genetic analysis associated a missense DCLRE1C variant with V-gene and J-gene trimming of TCR beta chains, and an independent cohort replicated the association. A later analysis found that HLA-associated TCR beta chains were more clonally expanded and had lower generation probabilities than equally common non-associated chains. A total of roughly 160 TCR beta chains were listed by the study as associated with cytomegalovirus. A further reported finding was that TCR beta sequences accurately predicted the HLA-A and HLA-B alleles for most subjects in the first cohort. A cluster of highly shared sequence variants was judged likely to be a technical artifact of the sequencing pipeline. According to a later analysis, most CMV-associated TCR beta chains appeared to be HLA-restricted, and the HLA associations seemed to be driven largely by CMV exposure. A later analysis associated about 17,000 TCR beta sequences with specific HLA alleles at a false discovery rate of 0.05. A few of the identified cytomegalovirus-associated TCR beta chains were confirmed in vitro to be specific for cytomegalovirus antigens. The cohort was sequenced for TCR beta chains only, and without alpha or paired-chain data the features that could be detected were limited. According to the authors, the approach could potentially be generalized to other disease states and immunological phenotypes. In an earlier analysis of around 600 of the donors, most TCR beta V segments were observed in productive rearrangements about 87% or about 30% of the time, broadly matching IMGT annotations. According to a later genetic analysis, donors in an Asian-associated ancestry cluster had fewer N-insertions in productive TCRs than the roughly 700-donor mean. About 17 rarely observed V segments, including chromosome 9 orphons, were excluded from the earlier analysis of approximately 600 of the donors because counts were too low. Because the 87-base-pair reads could not distinguish some IMGT-functional V segments, including TRBV6-2 and TRBV6-3, those segments were excluded. According to a later analysis, parvovirus B19, influenza, CMV and Epstein-Barr virus appeared linked to several top co-occurrence clusters. According to a later analysis, TCR association rates differed among HLA loci, with DRB1 alleles showing the most associated TCRs and HLA-C alleles showing the fewest. Across donors, most TCR sequences were observed very rarely, whereas some public TCRs were present in many individuals. Linkage disequilibrium might explain the correlated functional status among segregating V segments, but an unknown experimental factor could not be excluded. Assigning TCR associations to individual alleles was difficult when HLA alleles, especially DR and DQ, strongly co-occurred. The only immune exposure information available for the cohort was CMV serostatus.

Details on this clone: Its cognate antigen has yet to be identified. No quality values exist for individual bases; no much larger clone is one base distant.

The cohort comprised around 700 healthy bone marrow donors. At the time of sampling, all cohort members were nominally healthy, though unrecorded immune exposures were likely present. The donor was CMV seronegative and belonged to the group of over 350 seronegative cohort members. A peripheral blood sample was collected from each donor, and TCR beta sequencing was performed on peripheral blood mononuclear cells. The Qiagen DNeasy Blood Extraction Kit was used to extract genomic DNA from the blood cell samples. Taken from cysteine to phenylalanine, the CDR3 has 16 residues. Only the CDR3 portion is preserved as DNA: 48 bases, with reading frame beginning at the first base.

Material for sequencing was PBMCs. This sequence was found in a young man in good health and CMV-seronegative. This receptor chain uses TRBV21-1 and TRBJ2-6; TRBD2, the D gene given by the table, was not confirmed from the DNA. TRBV21-1 is deemed a pseudogene. The DNA sequence is as follows: TGTGCCAGCAAGCCCCTAGCGGGGACTGGGGCCAACGTCCTGACTTTC. This codes for CASKPLAGTGANVLTF.